This T cell receptor beta chain stems from a study of PD-1 blockade in classical Hodgkin lymphoma. General study findings and limits: Newly diagnosed patients reportedly trailed healthy donors in baseline TCR diversity.

The table came from immunoSEQ multiplex PCR; TCRdb's copy has only in-frame clones and leaves some out. The sample consists of under 50,000 clones, roughly two thirds of them appearing once. Details on this clone: Its antigen remains unknown.

The time point: cycle 4 day 1 (C4D1), after more than 5 weeks of nivolumab. Relapses following autologous stem cell transplantation were seen in all patients, with brentuximab vedotin exposure varying. The CDR3 has 15 residues. The V end lost 6 bases, the J end lost 1 base, and 15 bases lay between the germline ends. Germline V lookup: CDR1 LNHDA, CDR2 SQIVND (reference sequence). The source material was peripheral blood mononuclear cells (PBMCs), sampled before the fourth cycle of nivolumab. This clonotype was sampled from a human donor with classical Hodgkin lymphoma. The chain employs TRBV19 and TRBJ1-1; D is ambiguous. The CDR3 loop reads CASRIYFTANTEAFF. CDR3 in DNA: TGTGCCAGTAGGATCTACTTTACAGCGAACACTGAAGCTTTCTTT.